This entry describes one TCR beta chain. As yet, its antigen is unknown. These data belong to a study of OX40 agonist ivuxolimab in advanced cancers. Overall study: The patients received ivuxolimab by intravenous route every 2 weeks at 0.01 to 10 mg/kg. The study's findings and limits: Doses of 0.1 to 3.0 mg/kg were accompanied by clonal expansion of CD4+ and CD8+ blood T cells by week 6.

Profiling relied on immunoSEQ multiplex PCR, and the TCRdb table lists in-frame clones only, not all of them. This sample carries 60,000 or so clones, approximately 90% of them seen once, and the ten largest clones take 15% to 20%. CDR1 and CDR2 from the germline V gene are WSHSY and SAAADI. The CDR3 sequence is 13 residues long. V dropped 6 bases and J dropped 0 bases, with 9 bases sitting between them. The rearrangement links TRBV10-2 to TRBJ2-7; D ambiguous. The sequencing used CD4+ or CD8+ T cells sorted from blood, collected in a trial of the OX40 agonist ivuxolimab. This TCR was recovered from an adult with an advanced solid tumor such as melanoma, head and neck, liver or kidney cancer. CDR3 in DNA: TGCGCCAGCAGGCCGTCAGGCTCCTACGAGCAGTACTTC. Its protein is CASRPSGSYEQYF.